Listed below are T cell receptor beta chains from one sample, sequenced in a study of Graves' ophthalmopathy and Graves' hyperthyroidism. Each CDR3 protein gets one entry after TCRdb re-called the multiplex PCR reads with MiXCR. The sample contains around 470,000 distinct CDR3 sequences, around an eighth of which appear only once. Sequenced material: blood. The receptor set was obtained from a woman between 25 and 40 years old with Graves' ophthalmopathy. Both conserved end residues are part of each CDR3. Fields, in order: CDR3 protein, CDR3 DNA, V gene, clone size, D gene, J gene. A D gene is named only where the DNA matches it firmly. Only some rows state a clone size, as once, few, many or a class for expanded clones.

CASRLGQRGELFF,TGTGCCAGCAGACTGGGACAGCGCGGGGAGCTGTTTTTT,TRBV27,.,TRBD1,TRBJ2-2
CASSLGDTNTGELFF,TGTGCCAGCAGTCTCGGGGACACTAACACCGGGGAGCTGTTTTTT,TRBV6-1,many,.,TRBJ2-2
CASSQSRGLVETQYF,TGCGCCAGCAGCCAAAGCAGGGGTTTAGTGGAGACCCAGTACTTC,TRBV4-1,few,.,TRBJ2-5
CSALLAGAAYEQYF,TGCAGTGCCTTACTAGCGGGGGCAGCCTACGAGCAGTACTTC,TRBV20-1,.,TRBD2,TRBJ2-7
CASSLGGAGGNQPQHF,TGCGCCAGCAGCTTGGGGGGGGCAGGGGGCAATCAGCCCCAGCATTTT,TRBV5-1,many,.,TRBJ1-5
CASSPRGTPNTEAFF,TGTGCCAGCTCACCGCGAGGGACACCGAACACTGAAGCTTTCTTT,TRBV18,.,.,TRBJ1-1
CASSQDFSDYGYTF,TGTGCCAGCAGCCAAGATTTCTCGGACTATGGCTACACCTTC,TRBV3-1,many,.,TRBJ1-2
CASSSMDRVYEQYF,TGTGCCAGCAGTTCCATGGACAGGGTATACGAGCAGTACTTC,TRBV27,.,TRBD1,TRBJ2-7
CASSYSGTNYGYTF,TGTGCCAGCAGTTACTCCGGCACTAACTATGGCTACACCTTC,TRBV6-5,many,.,TRBJ1-2
CASSHRTGGEQYF,TGCGCCAGCAGCCACCGGACAGGGGGCGAGCAGTACTTC,TRBV4-1,.,TRBD1,TRBJ2-7
CATGRETDTQYF,TGTGCCACAGGGAGGGAGACAGATACGCAGTATTTT,TRBV27,many,TRBD2,TRBJ2-3
CASSQTTQETQYF,TGTGCCAGCAGCCAGACCACACAAGAGACCCAGTACTTC,TRBV3-1,.,.,TRBJ2-5
CAISEQGPTEAFF,TGTGCCATCAGTGAACAGGGTCCCACTGAAGCTTTCTTT,TRBV10-3,many,.,TRBJ1-1
CASTTSGRSYEQYF,TGTGCCAGCACTACTAGCGGGAGATCCTACGAGCAGTACTTC,TRBV2,many,TRBD2,TRBJ2-7
CSARKTGGTEAFF,TGCAGTGCTAGGAAGACAGGGGGGACTGAAGCTTTCTTT,TRBV20-1,many,TRBD1,TRBJ1-1
CATSDTTDGLNQPQHF,TGTGCCACCAGTGATACAACGGACGGGCTTAATCAGCCCCAGCATTTT,TRBV24-1,.,.,TRBJ1-5
CATIGADFSGNTIYF,TGTGCCACCATCGGAGCGGACTTCTCTGGAAACACCATATATTTT,TRBV28,many,.,TRBJ1-3
CASSFTVGTEAFF,TGTGCCAGCAGTTTTACGGTAGGCACTGAAGCTTTCTTT,TRBV27,many,.,TRBJ1-1
CASSEALWRQGSPTDTQYF,TGTGCCAGCAGTGAAGCGCTCTGGCGACAGGGGTCCCCCACAGATACGCAGTATTTT,TRBV2,many,TRBD1,TRBJ2-3
CASSGDREGEQYF,TGCGCCAGCAGCGGGGACAGGGAGGGCGAGCAGTACTTC,TRBV5-1,.,TRBD1,TRBJ2-7
CASSPHPTGENTEAFF,TGTGCCAGCAGCCCCCACCCGACAGGAGAGAACACTGAAGCTTTCTTT,TRBV4-2,few,.,TRBJ1-1
CASRNTAGDTEAFF,TGTGCCAGCAGGAACACAGCGGGGGACACTGAAGCTTTCTTT,TRBV6-4,many,.,TRBJ1-1
CASSFAGKNQPQHF,TGTGCCAGCAGTTTTGCAGGGAAGAATCAGCCCCAGCATTTT,TRBV28,many,.,TRBJ1-5
CASSSYLAAAGQETQYF,TGTGCCAGCAGTTCCTACTTAGCGGCGGCAGGGCAAGAGACCCAGTACTTC,TRBV27,many,.,TRBJ2-5
CASSQVLGTGAVTF,TGTGCCAGCAGCCAAGTGTTGGGGACAGGGGCCGTCACCTTC,TRBV14,many,TRBD1,TRBJ1-2
CASRQRDRGPQEPQHF,TGTGCCAGTAGGCAGCGGGACAGGGGGCCGCAGGAGCCCCAGCATTTT,TRBV19,few,TRBD1,TRBJ1-5
CSVDWSGDNEQYF,TGCAGCGTTGATTGGTCGGGTGACAACGAGCAGTACTTC,TRBV29-1,many,.,TRBJ2-7
CASSPEVGEQYF,TGTGCCAGCAGCCCCGAAGTCGGCGAGCAGTACTTC,TRBV7-9,few,.,TRBJ2-7
CASMTSGGTEAFF,TGTGCCAGCATGACATCAGGGGGCACTGAAGCTTTCTTT,TRBV6-1,many,TRBD1,TRBJ1-1
CASTRDSHQPQHF,TGTGCCAGCACCAGGGACAGTCATCAGCCCCAGCATTTT,TRBV12-3/TRBV12-4,many,TRBD1,TRBJ1-5
CASNLRGDTEAFF,TGTGCCAGCAACCTGAGGGGGGACACTGAAGCTTTCTTT,TRBV6-2/TRBV6-3,many,.,TRBJ1-1
CASSLGSGAIINIQYF,TGTGCCAGCAGCTTAGGATCGGGGGCGATAATAAACATTCAGTACTTC,TRBV7-2,.,.,TRBJ2-4
CAWSRNREIEGYTF,TGTGCCTGGAGTCGGAACAGGGAGATAGAGGGCTACACCTTC,TRBV30,.,.,TRBJ1-2
CASRTGYYYGYTF,TGTGCCAGCAGGACAGGCTACTACTATGGCTACACCTTC,TRBV6-5,many,.,TRBJ1-2
CASGPGSPYGYTF,TGTGCCAGCGGTCCCGGCAGCCCATATGGCTACACCTTC,TRBV11-2,many,.,TRBJ1-2
CASSVDPGGATGELFF,TGTGCCAGCAGCGTAGATCCAGGGGGGGCCACCGGGGAGCTGTTTTTT,TRBV9,.,.,TRBJ2-2
CASSPRSGTGELFF,TGTGCCAGCTCACCACGCTCCGGCACCGGGGAGCTGTTTTTT,TRBV18,few,.,TRBJ2-2
CASSLQREWETQYF,TGTGCCAGCTCACTACAGCGGGAGTGGGAGACCCAGTACTTC,TRBV18,many,TRBD2,TRBJ2-5
CSLDNSPNTGELFF,TGCAGCCTCGATAACAGCCCAAACACCGGGGAGCTGTTTTTT,TRBV29-1,.,.,TRBJ2-2
CSALRSYNEQFF,TGCAGCGCCTTGAGATCCTACAATGAGCAGTTCTTC,TRBV29-1,.,.,TRBJ2-1
CASSLGQGDPNSGNTIYF,TGTGCCAGCAGTTTGGGTCAGGGGGACCCCAACTCTGGAAACACCATATATTTT,TRBV12-3/TRBV12-4,many,TRBD1,TRBJ1-3
CSARPAGGRETQYF,TGCAGTGCTAGGCCGGCGGGGGGGCGAGAGACCCAGTACTTC,TRBV20-1,few,TRBD2,TRBJ2-5
CASSTAGKGNQPQHF,TGTGCCAGCAGCACCGCAGGGAAAGGCAATCAGCCCCAGCATTTT,TRBV2,.,.,TRBJ1-5
CASSPGQGDSGNTIYF,TGTGCCAGCAGTCCGGGACAGGGCGACTCTGGAAACACCATATATTTT,TRBV12-3/TRBV12-4,many,TRBD1,TRBJ1-3
CASNRQGTEAFF,TGTGCCAGCAATCGACAGGGCACTGAAGCTTTCTTT,TRBV6-5,many,TRBD1,TRBJ1-1
CASLDRSWGNTEAFF,TGTGCCAGCCTCGACAGGTCCTGGGGAAACACTGAAGCTTTCTTT,TRBV2,many,.,TRBJ1-1
CASKQLSSSYNSPLHF,TGTGCCAGCAAACAGTTATCCAGCTCCTATAATTCACCCCTCCACTTT,TRBV2,many,.,TRBJ1-6
CASRQDGAAKNIQYF,TGTGCCAGTAGACAGGATGGGGCAGCTAAAAACATTCAGTACTTC,TRBV19,.,.,TRBJ2-4
CASSQDLQVNTEAFF,TGTGCCAGCAGCCAAGACTTACAAGTGAACACTGAAGCTTTCTTT,TRBV3-1,.,.,TRBJ1-1
CSAGQLGRGGYYEQYF,TGCAGTGCTGGACAGCTTGGGCGGGGGGGCTATTACGAGCAGTACTTC,TRBV20-1,many,TRBD2,TRBJ2-7
CASEQSGRNQPQHF,TGTGCCAGCGAGCAATCTGGGCGTAATCAGCCCCAGCATTTT,TRBV12-3/TRBV12-4,many,.,TRBJ1-5
CASSLYAPTYALRRGAEAFF,TGTGCCAGCAGCTTATATGCCCCAACATACGCCCTACGCCGCGGGGCTGAAGCTTTCTTT,TRBV11-2,few,.,TRBJ1-1
CSARDRLDRETQYF,TGCAGTGCTAGAGATCGTCTAGACCGGGAGACCCAGTACTTC,TRBV20-1,many,.,TRBJ2-5